This T cell receptor (beta chain) came from a study of early T cells in non-severe SARS-CoV-2 infection. Germline trimming cut 9 bases from V and 8 bases from J; bases unmatched to any gene: 15. There are 15 residues in the CDR3. The germline V gene has CDR1 WNHNN and CDR2 SYGVQD (reference sequence). Attachment of unique molecular identifiers was made to individual cDNA molecules. TCRdb re-analysed the 5' RACE reads in MiXCR, keeping a single row per CDR3 protein. The sample records more than 50,000 distinct CDR3 sequences, more than 13% being singletons. General study findings and limits: Anti-spike CD8 responses were favored in VDJdb matching, and private and CD4 specificities were missed.

In this sample, this clonotype turned up many times. What it binds is not known. Sequencing used whole blood, obtained at baseline. V gene TRBV10-1 combines with J gene TRBJ2-1; 8 bases line up with TRBD2. The sequence was collected from an adult who was a healthcare worker with PCR-confirmed SARS-CoV-2 infection or an uninfected control (not recorded which). CDR3: CASKTGTSLVDEQFF. For the CDR3, the DNA is TGCGCCAGTAAGACCGGGACTAGTCTTGTCGATGAGCAGTTCTTC.